A single sample is the source of the 28 T cell receptor beta chains below, sequenced in a study of blood T cell repertoires in COVID-19. Some clones are missing from TCRdb's copy, which holds only in-frame ones; the method was immunoSEQ multiplex PCR. The sample has roughly 49,000 clones; approximately 90% are singletons. Sample: peripheral blood. The receptors originated from an elderly woman with acute or convalescent COVID-19.

The V gene is TRBV7-2, the J gene TRBJ1-2; weak D call: TRBD1 (5 bases). Trimming took off 1 base at V and 8 bases at J, with 20 bases between the two ends. Germline CDR1 and CDR2: SGHTA and FQGNSA. CDR3 length equals 16 residues. CDR3 sequence (DNA): TGTGCCAGCAGCTTAGAGGGAGGACACTCCCGTGCCGGCTACACCTTC. This encodes CASSLEGGHSRAGYTF.

This chain uses TRBV5-1 with TRBJ2-7, with D possibly TRBD1 on 5 matching bases. CDR3 length: 15 residues. Trimming removed 0 bases from V and 2 bases from J, with 12 bases in between. The germline V gene has CDR1 SGHRS and CDR2 YFSETQ. The CDR3 spells CASSLAVDSTYEQYF. The CDR3 DNA follows: TGCGCCAGCAGCTTGGCCGTTGACAGTACCTACGAGCAGTACTTC.

The chain is built from TRBV4-1 and TRBJ2-1; the D gene is possibly TRBD2 (6 bases). Germline V gives CDR1 MGHRA, CDR2 YSYEKL. V was clipped by 0 bases and J by 8 bases, with 14 bases between them. The CDR3 spans 15 residues. CDR3 nucleotides: TGCGCCAGCAGCCAAGAACCATGGAGGGCCGATGAGCAGTTCTTC. Amino acids: CASSQEPWRADEQFF.

This chain links TRBV11-3 with TRBJ2-7; D is perhaps TRBD1 (6 bases). Germline CDR1 SGHNT, CDR2 YENEEA. Trimming stripped 3 bases from V and 4 bases from J, with 10 bases between. This CDR3 has 13 residues. CDR3 in amino acids: CASSFGQLYEQYF. The CDR3 DNA follows: TGTGCCAGCAGCTTCGGACAGCTATACGAGCAGTACTTC.

In nucleotides, the CDR3 is TGTGCCAGCTCACCGACGTCCGGGAGGGCTGCAAACAATGAGCAGTTCTTC. Protein sequence: CASSPTSGRAANNEQFF. This chain links TRBV18 with TRBJ2-1; 8 positions match TRBD2. Germline CDR1 is KGHSH and CDR2 is LQKENI. After removal of 3 bases from V and 5 bases from J, the junction contained 12 bases not matched to a gene. The CDR3 loop spans 17 amino acids.

This chain joins TRBV7-9 and TRBJ1-6; TRBD1 aligns across 10 bases. The ends lost 1 base at V and 7 bases at J; junction bases unmatched: 13. The germline gives CDR1 SEHNR, CDR2 FQNEAQ (reference sequence). The CDR3 consists of 19 residues. The CDR3 loop is CASSLGRGQGNGKNSPLHF. The CDR3 DNA sequence: TGTGCCAGCAGCTTAGGACGGGGACAGGGGAACGGGAAGAATTCACCCCTCCACTTT. Drawing the rest from reference TRBV7-9 and TRBJ1-6, the complete variable domain is DTGVSQNPRHKITKRGQNVTFRCDPISEHNRLYWYRQTLGQGPEFLTYFQNEAQLEKSRLLSDRFSAERPKGSFSTLEIQRTEQGDSAMYLCASSLGRGQGNGKNSPLHFGNGTRLTVT.

The chain links TRBV6-6 to TRBJ1-2; no firm D call. Looked up from germline, CDR1 is MNHNY and CDR2 is SVGAGI (reference sequence). Trimming shortened V by 4 bases and J by 2 bases, and 11 bases separated the two germline ends. This CDR3 has 14 amino acids. In DNA, the CDR3 is TGTGCCAGCAGTTCGAACGGGGAGAACTATGGCTACACCTTC. As protein: CASSSNGENYGYTF.

The V and J genes are TRBV14 and TRBJ1-2; D might be TRBD1 (5 bases). CDR1 is SGHDN and CDR2 is FVKESK in the germline V gene. This CDR3 contains 17 residues. Trimming shortened V by 3 bases and J by 4 bases, and 21 bases separated the two germline ends. The CDR3 nucleotides read TGTGCCAGCAGCCACCACCCGGCGGGATTTAGGGGCTATGGCTACACCTTC. It codes for CASSHHPAGFRGYGYTF.

The CDR3 bases are TGTGCCATCAGTGGGACAGGGTCAGGGTACGAGCAGTACTTC. This translates into CAISGTGSGYEQYF. This sequence joins TRBV10-3 and TRBJ2-7; TRBD1 aligns across 8 bases. Germline CDR1 ENHRY, CDR2 SYGVKD. Trimming at V came to 4 bases and at J to 4 bases, leaving 6 bases not matched to a gene. This CDR3 spans 14 amino acids.

The chain couples TRBV21-1 to TRBJ2-1; TRBD1, the table's D call, was not compared with the DNA. TRBV21-1 is marked as a pseudogene. The CDR3 runs to 15 residues. For the CDR3, the DNA is TGTGCCAGCAGCAAACTCGGTATAGGGGACAATGAGCAGTTCTTC. This encodes CASSKLGIGDNEQFF.

This sequence joins TRBV6-5 and TRBJ2-5, with D perhaps TRBD2 (5 bases). The CDR3 sequence is 16 residues long. V shed 0 bases and J shed 0 bases, with 11 bases lying between them. Germline values: CDR1 MNHEY, CDR2 SVGAGI. In DNA form, the CDR3 reads TGTGCCAGCAGTTACTCTCCGGGGTCCAACCAAGAGACCCAGTACTTC. Protein product: CASSYSPGSNQETQYF.

This chain links TRBV7-9 with TRBJ1-1, with D possibly matching TRBD1 (6 bases). V shed 5 bases and J shed 1 base, with 17 bases lying between them. This CDR3 is 16 amino acids long. Germline V CDR1 and CDR2: SEHNR, FQNEAQ (reference sequence). CDR3 bases: TGTGCCAGCAGCCCCGGGGGGGCAGGGAGGAACACTGAAGCTTTCTTT. Encoded protein: CASSPGGAGRNTEAFF.

As regards this clone: This same CDR3 is encoded by further DNA sequences in the sample. The chain combines TRBV28 with TRBJ1-2, with 7 bases fitting TRBD1. Per germline, CDR1 MDHEN and CDR2 SYDVKM. V trimming: 6 bases; J trimming: 3 bases; junction bases outside the gene matches: 4. This CDR3 is built from 13 residues. CDR3 residues: CASSLDRDYGYTF. Written as DNA, the CDR3 is TGTGCCAGCAGCCTAGACAGGGACTATGGCTACACCTTC.

This rearrangement joins TRBV14 to TRBJ2-3, with a tentative D call TRBD2 (6 bases). The V end lost 0 bases, the J end lost 1 base, and 11 bases lay between the germline ends. Per germline, CDR1 SGHDN and CDR2 FVKESK. This CDR3 contains 16 residues. CDR3 DNA: TGTGCCAGCAGCCAAGACCAGGGACTCCGCACAGATACGCAGTATTTT. Translation gives CASSQDQGLRTDTQYF.

The count of this clone is one. This chain joins TRBV6-2 or TRBV6-3 and TRBJ1-2, with TRBD1 as a possible D gene (6 bases). The CDR3 has 14 amino acids. Germline V gene data show CDR1 as MNHEY and CDR2 as SVGEGT. Trimming shortened V by 4 bases and J by 3 bases, and 12 bases separated the two germline ends. The CDR3 bases are TGTGCCAGCAGTTCGACAGGCCCGGACTATGGCTACACCTTC. This codes for CASSSTGPDYGYTF.

The CDR3 protein is CASSLGQGLSSPLHF. DNA for the CDR3: TGTGCCAGCAGCTTAGGCCAGGGGTTGAGCTCACCCCTCCACTTT. The V call is TRBV7-9, the J call TRBJ1-6, with TRBD1 as a possible D gene (6 bases). The germline V and J ends were trimmed by 1 base and 10 bases, with 14 bases remaining between them. Germline loops: CDR1 SEHNR, CDR2 FQNEAQ (reference sequence). The CDR3 has 15 residues.

V and J are TRBV19 and TRBJ1-5; D possibly corresponds to TRBD1 (6 bases). V lost 10 bases and J lost 0, with 16 bases in between. CDR1 is LNHDA, CDR2 SQIVND, per germline (reference sequence). The CDR3 is 15 amino acids. The CDR3 DNA follows: TGTGCCACTAACCGGGACATCTATAGCAATCAGCCCCAGCATTTT. It is translated as CATNRDIYSNQPQHF.

This clone was counted a single time. This chain joins TRBV5-1 and TRBJ1-2; TRBD1 matches 7 bases. The CDR3 is 13 residues long. From germline, CDR1 is SGHRS and CDR2 YFSETQ. With 4 bases clipped from V and 7 bases from J, the junction kept 7 bases outside the gene matches. The CDR3 spells CASSLRQGGGYTF. The CDR3 DNA is TGCGCCAGCAGCCTACGACAGGGAGGTGGCTACACCTTC.

The rearrangement joins TRBV21-1 to TRBJ2-2; TRBD1 was called by the table and not checked on the DNA. TRBV21-1 is noted as a pseudogene. The CDR3 has 21 amino acids. The CDR3 DNA is TGTGCCAGCGGGGGTCTGTATGGGGACAGGACTCCCTTACTAAACACCGGGGAGCTGTTTTTT. Amino acid sequence: CASGGLYGDRTPLLNTGELFF.

This clone was observed a single time. V is TRBV7-2 and J is TRBJ2-7; possible D gene TRBD2, 5 bases. Germline values: CDR1 SGHTA, CDR2 FQGNSA. The V and J ends lost 0 bases and 5 bases respectively, with 11 bases between them. The CDR3 sequence is 14 residues long. The CDR3 coding sequence is TGTGCCAGCAGCTTAGCGGGAGTTCTCCACGAGCAGTACTTC. This translates into CASSLAGVLHEQYF.

The chain combines TRBV3-1 (or the pseudogene TRBV3-2) with TRBJ2-1; 7 positions agree with TRBD2. The CDR3 is 19 amino acids. Germline V gene data show CDR1 as LGHDT and CDR2 as YNNKEL (reference sequence). With 1 base clipped from V and 6 bases from J, the junction kept 18 bases outside the gene matches. CDR3 region: CASSQGWLAEGGFRNEQFF. Here the CDR3 DNA reads TGTGCCAGCAGCCAAGGCTGGCTAGCGGAAGGAGGGTTCCGCAATGAGCAGTTCTTC.

The chain links TRBV19 to TRBJ1-2, with 7 positions matching TRBD1. This CDR3 comprises 15 residues. Losses at the gene ends were 5 bases for V and 8 bases for J; bases not matched to a gene: 14. Germline V lookup: CDR1 LNHDA, CDR2 SQIVND (reference sequence). DNA of the CDR3: TGTGCCAGTAGTCCGGAACCCCAGGGGGGTCACGGCTACACCTTC. Translating gives CASSPEPQGGHGYTF. Combining the CDR3 with reference TRBV19 and TRBJ1-2 gives the whole variable domain DGGITQSPKYLFRKEGQNVTLSCEQNLNHDAMYWYRQDPGQGLRLIYYSQIVNDFQKGDIAEGYSVSREKKESFPLTVTSAQKNPTAFYLCASSPEPQGGHGYTFGSGTRLTVV.

This chain links TRBV4-3 with TRBJ1-1, with 8 bases aligning to TRBD1. Germline CDR1 is LGHNA and CDR2 is YSLEER. J gave up 5 bases and V 3 bases, and 5 bases lay outside the gene matches. The CDR3 loop spans 14 amino acids. The CDR3: CASSHGQGWTEAFF. In DNA form, the CDR3 reads TGCGCCAGCAGCCACGGACAGGGATGGACTGAAGCTTTCTTT.

The CDR3 reads CASRRAGSGRANTGELFF. The CDR3 bases are TGTGCCAGCAGGCGGGCGGGTAGCGGGAGGGCCAACACCGGGGAGCTGTTTTTT. This chain uses TRBV2 with TRBJ2-2, with 11 bases aligning to TRBD2. CDR1 SNHLY and CDR2 FYNNEI come from the germline V gene. This CDR3 contains 18 residues. V was clipped by 6 bases and J by 2 bases; unmatched bases: 11.

CDR3 protein: CASSEASANYEQYF. The CDR3 DNA is TGTGCCAGCAGTGAAGCGAGCGCAAACTACGAGCAGTACTTC. V gene TRBV6-1 combines with J gene TRBJ2-7; D not resolved. The V end lost 0 bases, the J end lost 3 bases, and 9 bases lay between the germline ends. The germline CDR1 and CDR2 sequences are MNHNS and SASEGT. The CDR3 is 14 residues long.

The rearrangement joins TRBV5-4 to TRBJ1-6; a possible D gene is TRBD1 (6 bases). With 0 bases removed from V and 13 bases from J, the gap between germline ends came to 11 bases. The CDR3 covers 13 residues. Germline V gene lookup returns CDR1 SGHNT and CDR2 YYREEE (reference sequence). CDR3 protein: CASSLDRAGPLHF. CDR3 nucleotides: TGTGCCAGCAGCTTGGACAGGGCGGGTCCCCTCCACTTT. The whole variable domain, remainder taken from reference TRBV5-4 and TRBJ1-6, is ETGVTQSPTHLIKTRGQQVTLRCSSQSGHNTVSWYQQALGQGPQFIFQYYREEENGRGNFPPRFSGLQFPNYSSELNVNALELDDSALYLCASSLDRAGPLHFGNGTRLTVT.

This clone appeared once. V and J are TRBV5-5 and TRBJ2-1; maybe TRBD2 (5 bases). CDR1 SGHKS and CDR2 YYEKEE come from the germline V gene (reference sequence). V lost 5 bases and J lost 4, with 19 bases in between. This CDR3 region has 16 residues. This CDR3 reads CASRSTLTTYYNEQFF. DNA of the CDR3: TGTGCCAGCAGATCGACGCTGACTACATATTACAATGAGCAGTTCTTC.

This clone turned up a few times. The chain uses TRBV6-2 or TRBV6-3 and TRBJ2-6; 7 bases map to TRBD2. Trimming removed 4 bases from V and 4 bases from J; junction bases left unmatched: 16. The CDR3 is 19 residues long. From germline, CDR1 is MNHEY and CDR2 SVGEGT. Here the CDR3 DNA reads TGTGCCAGCAGTTTCCCCCCATCAACTCGGGGGGTGGGGGCCAACGTCCTGACTTTC. Translated: CASSFPPSTRGVGANVLTF.